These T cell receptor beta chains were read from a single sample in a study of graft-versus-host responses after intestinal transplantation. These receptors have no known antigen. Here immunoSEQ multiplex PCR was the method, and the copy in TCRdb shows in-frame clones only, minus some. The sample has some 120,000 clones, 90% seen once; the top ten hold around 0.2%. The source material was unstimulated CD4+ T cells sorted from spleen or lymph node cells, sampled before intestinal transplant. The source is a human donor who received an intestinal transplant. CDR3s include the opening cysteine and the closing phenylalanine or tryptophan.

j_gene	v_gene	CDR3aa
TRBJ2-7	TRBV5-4	CASSYGSPNEQYF
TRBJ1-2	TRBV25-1	CASSESDRGGYTF
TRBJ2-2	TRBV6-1	CVSSAGTSNTGELFF
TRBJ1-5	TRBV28	CASSFARQGSSQPQHF
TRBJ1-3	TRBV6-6	CASGTALDSGNTIYF
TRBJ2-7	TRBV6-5	CASSYNLAASYEQYF
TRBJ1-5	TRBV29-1	CSAGYQGQPQHF
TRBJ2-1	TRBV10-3	CAINRFAGQGYNEQFF
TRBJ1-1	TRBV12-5	CASGPTTQAKNTEAFF
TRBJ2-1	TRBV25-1	CASSDHPLAGAYNEQFF
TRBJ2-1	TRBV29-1	CSVVSGGRWYNEQFF
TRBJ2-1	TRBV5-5	CASRLGPSAGEQFF
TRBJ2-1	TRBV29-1	CSVGSGNEQFF
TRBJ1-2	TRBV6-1	CASSEQAAYGYTF
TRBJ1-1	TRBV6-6	CASSSGGGYMNTEAFF
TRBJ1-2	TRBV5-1	CASSLDNSGVGYTF
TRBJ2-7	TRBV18	CASAKGGDYEQYF
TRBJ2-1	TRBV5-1	CASSGRDRVPSEQFF
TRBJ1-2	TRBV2	CASSYRGLNYGYTF
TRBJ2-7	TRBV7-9	CATTFGTSVGEQYF
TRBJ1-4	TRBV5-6	CASSLTGSPYEKLFF
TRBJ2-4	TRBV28	CASSLPALAGVDIQYF
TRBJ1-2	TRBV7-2	CASSLRQDGPTYGYTF
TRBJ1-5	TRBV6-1	CASSATQGYSNQPQHF
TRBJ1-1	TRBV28	CASGGGVLNTEAFF
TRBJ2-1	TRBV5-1	CASSFIASWGPNEQFF
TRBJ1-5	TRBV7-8	CASSLEGLYSNQPQHF
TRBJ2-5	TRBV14	CASSRAETQYF
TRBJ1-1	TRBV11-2	CASSLVAQALTEAFF
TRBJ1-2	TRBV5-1	CASSLGQLGYTF
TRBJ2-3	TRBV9	CASSPGLAGDVTDTQYF
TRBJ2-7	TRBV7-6	CASSRTQGALYF
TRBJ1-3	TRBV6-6	CASRDNRDHSGNTIYF